The 8 T cell receptor beta chains given below trace back to one sample, sequenced in a study of cytomegalovirus exposure and HLA in healthy donors. Primers for the PCR totalled 60 Vbeta and 13 Jbeta. The repertoire was sequenced with immunoSEQ multiplex PCR; TCRdb's copy has only in-frame clones and lacks some. Among around 94,000 clones, nearly 65% were seen once, and the ten largest hold under 5.5%. Sequenced sample: PBMCs. The source of these receptors is a human donor in good health.

The rearrangement uses TRBV2 and TRBJ2-7, with 9 bases that match TRBD1. This CDR3 comprises 17 residues. Germline values: CDR1 SNHLY, CDR2 FYNNEI. V lost 6 bases to trimming and J lost 0 bases; unmatched junction nucleotides: 12. The CDR3: CASSYPGQGTSSYEQYF. The CDR3 DNA reads TGTGCCAGCAGCTACCCTGGACAGGGGACAAGCTCCTACGAGCAGTACTTC. The complete variable domain, with remaining parts taken from reference TRBV2 and TRBJ2-7, reads EPEVTQTPSHQVTQMGQEVILRCVPISNHLYFYWYRQILGQKVEFLVSFYNNEISEKSEIFDDQFSVERPDGSNFTLKIRSTKLEDSAMYFCASSYPGQGTSSYEQYFGPGTRLTVT.

The rearrangement joins TRBV19 to TRBJ1-6; D is uncertain. CDR3 length equals 15 residues. Germline CDR1 LNHDA, CDR2 SQIVND (reference sequence). Trimming pared 5 bases from V and 6 bases from J, leaving 14 bases between. CDR3 DNA sequence: TGTGCCAGTAGTTTCAGCACGGGGATTAATTCACCCCTCCACTTT. The encoded protein is CASSFSTGINSPLHF.

J is TRBJ2-7 and V is TRBV10-1; 9 bases line up with TRBD1. Germline CDR1 and CDR2: WNHNN and SYGVQD (reference sequence). The CDR3 is 14 residues long. With V trimmed by 0 bases and J by 9 bases, 6 bases remained unmatched. The CDR3 DNA follows: TGCGCCAGCAGTGAGTCGGTGACAGGGGGAGCGCAGTACTTC. Protein product: CASSESVTGGAQYF.

The chain links TRBV6-4 to TRBJ2-1, with 9 bases matching TRBD2. CDR3 length: 15 amino acids. The junction had 6 bases not matched to a gene; V was cut back by 0 bases and J by 9 bases. The germline gives CDR1 MRHNA, CDR2 SNTAGT. CDR3 bases: TGTGCCAGCAGTGACTCGGGCGGGAGGGCCGCTGAGCAGTTCTTC. Its protein is CASSDSGGRAAEQFF.

The rearrangement links TRBV15 to TRBJ2-1; TRBD1 might be the D (6 bases). V gave up 5 bases and J gave up 3 bases, with 17 bases separating them. This CDR3 contains 16 residues. Germline V gene data show CDR1 as LNHNV and CDR2 as YYDKDF (reference sequence). The CDR3 coding sequence is TGTGCCACCAGCGGAGGACGGACAGCACTCTACAATGAGCAGTTCTTC. Translating it yields CATSGGRTALYNEQFF.

V is TRBV7-2 and J is TRBJ2-1; D possibly corresponds to TRBD2 (7 bases). The CDR3 extends over 17 amino acids. V lost 0 bases to trimming and J lost 0 bases, with 12 bases between them. Germline CDR1 reads SGHTA; CDR2 reads FQGNSA. The CDR3 DNA sequence: TGTGCCAGCAGCTTAGCGGGGGGCGGGAGCTCCTACAATGAGCAGTTCTTC. Protein product: CASSLAGGGSSYNEQFF.

This clone was seen more than once but under ten times. The J gene is TRBJ2-3, the V gene TRBV28, with 8 bases identical to TRBD1. V shed 6 bases, J shed 4 bases, and the junction held 12 bases outside the gene matches. The V gene's germline CDR1 is MDHEN and CDR2 SYDVKM. The CDR3 extends over 16 amino acids. The CDR3, as DNA: TGTGCCAGCAGCCCTCAGGGGGCGGTCCGCGCAGATACGCAGTATTTT. Translation gives CASSPQGAVRADTQYF.

The chain's CDR3 is CAISEQGETQYF. CDR3 nucleotide sequence: TGTGCCATCAGTGAGCAGGGTGAGACCCAGTACTTC. V gene TRBV10-3 combines with J gene TRBJ2-5, with a possible D match to TRBD1 (5 bases). The germline gives CDR1 ENHRY, CDR2 SYGVKD. The CDR3 length is 12 residues. The V end lost 2 bases, the J end lost 5 bases, and 6 bases lay between the germline ends.